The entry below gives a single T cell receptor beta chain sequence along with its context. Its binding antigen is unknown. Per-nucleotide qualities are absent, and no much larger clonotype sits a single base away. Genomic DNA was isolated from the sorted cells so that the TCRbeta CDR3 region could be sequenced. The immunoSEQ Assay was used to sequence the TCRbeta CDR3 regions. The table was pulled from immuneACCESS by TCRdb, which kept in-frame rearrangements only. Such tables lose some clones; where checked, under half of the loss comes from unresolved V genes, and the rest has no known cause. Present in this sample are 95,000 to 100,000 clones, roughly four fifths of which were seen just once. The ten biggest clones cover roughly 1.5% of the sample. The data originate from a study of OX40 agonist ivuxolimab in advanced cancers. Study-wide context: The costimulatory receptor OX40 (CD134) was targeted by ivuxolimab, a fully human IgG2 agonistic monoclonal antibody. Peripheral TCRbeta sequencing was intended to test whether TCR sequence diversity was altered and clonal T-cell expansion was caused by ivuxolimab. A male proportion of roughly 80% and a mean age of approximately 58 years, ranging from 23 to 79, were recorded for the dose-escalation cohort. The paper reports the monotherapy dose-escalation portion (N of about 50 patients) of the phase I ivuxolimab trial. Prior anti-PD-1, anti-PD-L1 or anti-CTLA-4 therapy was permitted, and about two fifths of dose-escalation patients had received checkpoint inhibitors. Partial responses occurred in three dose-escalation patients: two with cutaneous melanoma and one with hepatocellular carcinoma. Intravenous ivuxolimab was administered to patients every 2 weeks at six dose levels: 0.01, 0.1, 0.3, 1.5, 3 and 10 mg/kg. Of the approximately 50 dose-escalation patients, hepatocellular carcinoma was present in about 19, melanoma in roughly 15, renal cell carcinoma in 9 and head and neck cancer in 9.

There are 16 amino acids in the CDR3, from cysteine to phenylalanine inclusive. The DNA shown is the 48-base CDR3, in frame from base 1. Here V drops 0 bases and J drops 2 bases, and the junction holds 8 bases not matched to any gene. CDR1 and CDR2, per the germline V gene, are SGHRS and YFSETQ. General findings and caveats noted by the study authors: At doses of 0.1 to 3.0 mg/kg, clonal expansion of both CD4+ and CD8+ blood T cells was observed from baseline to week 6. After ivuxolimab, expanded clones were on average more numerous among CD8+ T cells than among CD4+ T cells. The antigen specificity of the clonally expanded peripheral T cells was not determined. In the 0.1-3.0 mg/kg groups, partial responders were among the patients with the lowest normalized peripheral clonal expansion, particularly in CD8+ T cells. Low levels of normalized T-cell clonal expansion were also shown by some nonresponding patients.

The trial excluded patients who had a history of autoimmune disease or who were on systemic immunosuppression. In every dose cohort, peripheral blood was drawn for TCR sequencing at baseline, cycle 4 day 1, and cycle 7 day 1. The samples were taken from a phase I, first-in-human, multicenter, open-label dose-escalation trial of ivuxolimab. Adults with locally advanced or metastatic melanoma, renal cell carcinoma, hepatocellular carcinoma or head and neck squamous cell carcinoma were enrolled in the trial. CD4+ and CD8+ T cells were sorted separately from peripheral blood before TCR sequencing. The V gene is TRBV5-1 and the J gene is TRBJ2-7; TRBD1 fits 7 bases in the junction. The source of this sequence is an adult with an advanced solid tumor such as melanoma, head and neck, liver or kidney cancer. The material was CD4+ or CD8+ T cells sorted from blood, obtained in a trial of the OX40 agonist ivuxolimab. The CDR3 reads CASSLVTGTGAYEQYF. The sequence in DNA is TGCGCCAGCAGCTTGGTAACGGGTACAGGGGCCTACGAGCAGTACTTC.